This T cell receptor (beta chain) came from a study of T cell changes during pregnancy in multiple sclerosis. The CDR3 loop spans 12 amino acids. Germline-derived CDR1 and CDR2 are SQVTM and ANQGSEA. The ends were cut back, 5 bases at V and 2 bases at J, with 10 bases in the middle. Produced via immunoSEQ multiplex PCR; TCRdb's table is partial and in-frame only. The sample records about 60,000 clones, 80% to 95% being singletons. The chain combines TRBV29-1 with TRBJ2-7; possible D gene TRBD1, 6 bases. Sequenced here: peripheral blood, sampled in the first trimester of pregnancy. The sequence was collected from a female donor with multiple sclerosis, enrolled in a pregnancy study. For the CDR3, the DNA is TGCAGCGTTAAGGACAGCCCCTACGAGCAGTACTTC. Amino acid sequence: CSVKDSPYEQYF.